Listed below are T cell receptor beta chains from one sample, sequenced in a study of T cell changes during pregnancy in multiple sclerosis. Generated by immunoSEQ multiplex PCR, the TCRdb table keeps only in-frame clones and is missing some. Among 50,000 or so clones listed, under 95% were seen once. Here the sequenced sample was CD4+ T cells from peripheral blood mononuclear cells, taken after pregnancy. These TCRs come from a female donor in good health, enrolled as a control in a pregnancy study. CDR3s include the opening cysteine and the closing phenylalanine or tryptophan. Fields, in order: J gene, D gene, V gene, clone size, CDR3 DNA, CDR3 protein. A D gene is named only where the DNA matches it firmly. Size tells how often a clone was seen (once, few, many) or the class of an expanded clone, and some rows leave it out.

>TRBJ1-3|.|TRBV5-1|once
TGCGCCAGCAACCCAGGGGAGGGAAACACCATATATTTT
CASNPGEGNTIYF
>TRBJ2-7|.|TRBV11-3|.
TGTGCCAGCAGCTCGCCCGGGGGAGAGCAGTACTTC
CASSSPGGEQYF
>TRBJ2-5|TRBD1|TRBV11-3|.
TGTGCCAGCAGCCCCGGGACAGGACAAGAGACCCAGTACTTC
CASSPGTGQETQYF
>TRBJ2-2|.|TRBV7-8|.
TGTGCCACCATCCGAAGCAGGAGGACCGGGGAGCTGTTTTTT
CATIRSRRTGELFF
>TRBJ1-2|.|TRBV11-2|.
TGTGCCAGCAGCCGAGAACCAGGGGACTATGGCTACACCTTC
CASSREPGDYGYTF
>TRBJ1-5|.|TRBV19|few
TGTGCCACGGCGGCAGGGTTAAGCAATCAGCCCCAGCATTTT
CATAAGLSNQPQHF
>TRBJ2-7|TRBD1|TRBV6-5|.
TGTGCCAGCAGGCAACCTACCGGGACAGCCTACGAGCAGTACTTC
CASRQPTGTAYEQYF
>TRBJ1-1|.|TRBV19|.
TGTGCCACCAGTAGAATAGGGGGTGACACTGAAGCTTTCTTT
CATSRIGGDTEAFF
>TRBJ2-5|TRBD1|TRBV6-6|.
TGTGCCAGCAATCCGGGACAGGTGGAGACCCAGTACTTC
CASNPGQVETQYF
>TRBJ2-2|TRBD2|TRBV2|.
TGTGCCAGCAGCCTTGGACTAGCGGGGGGGCCAGCCGGGGAGCTGTTTTTT
CASSLGLAGGPAGELFF
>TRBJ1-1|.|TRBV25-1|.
TGTGCCAGCACCCCAACCGGGAGGGGGAACACTGAAGCTTTCTTT
CASTPTGRGNTEAFF
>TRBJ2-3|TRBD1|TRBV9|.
TGTGCCAGCAGCGCACAGGGGTGGGGAACAGATACGCAGTATTTT
CASSAQGWGTDTQYF